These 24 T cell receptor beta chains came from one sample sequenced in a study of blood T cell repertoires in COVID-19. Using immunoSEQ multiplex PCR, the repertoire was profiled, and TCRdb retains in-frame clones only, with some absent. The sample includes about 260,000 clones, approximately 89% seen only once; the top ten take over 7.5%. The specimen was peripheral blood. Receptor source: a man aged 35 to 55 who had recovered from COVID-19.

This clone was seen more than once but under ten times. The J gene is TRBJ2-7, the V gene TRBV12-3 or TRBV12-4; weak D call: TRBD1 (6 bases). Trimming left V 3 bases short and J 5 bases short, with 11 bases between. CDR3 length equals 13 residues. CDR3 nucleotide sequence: TGTGCCAGCAGTTTGTACAGGGCGGACGAGCAGTACTTC. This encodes CASSLYRADEQYF.

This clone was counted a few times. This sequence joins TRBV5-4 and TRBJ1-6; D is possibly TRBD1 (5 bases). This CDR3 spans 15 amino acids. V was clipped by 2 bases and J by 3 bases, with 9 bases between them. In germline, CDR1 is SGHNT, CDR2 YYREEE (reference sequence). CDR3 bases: TGTGCCAGCAGCTTAGACAGAATCTATAATTCACCCCTCCACTTT. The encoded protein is CASSLDRIYNSPLHF.

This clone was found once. This CDR3 reads CASSSYQGRSNQPQHF. CDR3 nucleotide sequence: TGTGCCAGCAGCTCGTACCAGGGAAGAAGCAATCAGCCCCAGCATTTT. J is TRBJ1-5 and V is TRBV5-8; a possible D gene is TRBD1 (5 bases). CDR3 length: 16 residues. CDR1 SGHTS and CDR2 YDEGEE come from the germline V gene. V shed 3 bases and J shed 1 base, with 14 bases lying between them.

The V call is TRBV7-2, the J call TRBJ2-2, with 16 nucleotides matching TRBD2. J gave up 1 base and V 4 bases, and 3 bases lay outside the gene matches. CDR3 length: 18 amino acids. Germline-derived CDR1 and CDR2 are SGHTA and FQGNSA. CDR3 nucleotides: TGTGCCAGCAGCTGGGGACTAGCGGGGGGGTTGAACACCGGGGAGCTGTTTTTT. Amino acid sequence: CASSWGLAGGLNTGELFF.

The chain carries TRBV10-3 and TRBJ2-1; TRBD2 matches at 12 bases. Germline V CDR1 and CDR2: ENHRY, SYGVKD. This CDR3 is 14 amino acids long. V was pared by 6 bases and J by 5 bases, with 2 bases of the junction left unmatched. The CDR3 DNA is TGTGCCATCAGGACTAGCGGGGGCCACAATGAGCAGTTCTTC. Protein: CAIRTSGGHNEQFF.

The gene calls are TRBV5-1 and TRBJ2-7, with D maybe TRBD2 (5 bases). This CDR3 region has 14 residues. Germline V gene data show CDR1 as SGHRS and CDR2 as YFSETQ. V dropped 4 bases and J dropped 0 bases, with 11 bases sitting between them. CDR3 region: CASSGRLNSYEQYF. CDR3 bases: TGCGCCAGCAGCGGGAGACTGAACTCCTACGAGCAGTACTTC.

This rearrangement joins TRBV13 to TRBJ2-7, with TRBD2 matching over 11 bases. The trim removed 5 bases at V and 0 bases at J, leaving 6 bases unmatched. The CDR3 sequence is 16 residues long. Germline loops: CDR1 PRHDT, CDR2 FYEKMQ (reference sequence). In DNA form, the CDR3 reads TGTGCCAGCAGCCGGACTAGCGGGCCTCTCTCCTACGAGCAGTACTTC. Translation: CASSRTSGPLSYEQYF. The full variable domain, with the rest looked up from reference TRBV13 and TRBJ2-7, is AAGVIQSPRHLIKEKRETATLKCYPIPRHDTVYWYQQGPGQDPQFLISFYEKMQSDKGSIPDRFSAQQFSDYHSELNMSSLELGDSALYFCASSRTSGPLSYEQYFGPGTRLTVT.

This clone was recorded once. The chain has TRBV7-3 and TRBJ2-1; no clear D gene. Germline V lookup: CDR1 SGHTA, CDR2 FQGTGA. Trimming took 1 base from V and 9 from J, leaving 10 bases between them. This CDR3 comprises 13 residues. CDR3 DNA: TGTGCCAGCAGCTTAATTGCGTCGGGTGAGCAGTTCTTC. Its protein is CASSLIASGEQFF. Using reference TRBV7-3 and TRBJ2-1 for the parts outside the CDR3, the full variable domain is GAGVSQTPSNKVTEKGKYVELRCDPISGHTALYWYRQSLGQGPEFLIYFQGTGAADDSGLPNDRFFAVRPEGSVSTLKIQRTERGDSAVYLCASSLIASGEQFFGPGTRLTVL.

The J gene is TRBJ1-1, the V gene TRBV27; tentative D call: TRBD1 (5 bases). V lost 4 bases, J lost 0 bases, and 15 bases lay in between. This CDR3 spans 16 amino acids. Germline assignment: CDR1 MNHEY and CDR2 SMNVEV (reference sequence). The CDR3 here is CASSSKTVYMNTEAFF. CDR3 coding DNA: TGTGCCAGCAGTTCGAAGACAGTTTACATGAACACTGAAGCTTTCTTT.

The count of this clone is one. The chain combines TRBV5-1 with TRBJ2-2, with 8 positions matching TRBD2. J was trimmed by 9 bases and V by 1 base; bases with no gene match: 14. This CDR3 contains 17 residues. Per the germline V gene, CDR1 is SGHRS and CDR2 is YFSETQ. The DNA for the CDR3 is TGCGCCAGCAGCTTGATTCCCAGCGGGGGCCGCCCCAGGGAGCTGTTTTTT. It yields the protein CASSLIPSGGRPRELFF.

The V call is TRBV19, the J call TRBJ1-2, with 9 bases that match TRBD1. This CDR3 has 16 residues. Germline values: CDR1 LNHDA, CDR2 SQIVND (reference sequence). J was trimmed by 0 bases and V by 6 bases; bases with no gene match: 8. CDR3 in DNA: TGTGCCAGTAGCGTGGACAGGGGCCGCGCTAACTATGGCTACACCTTC. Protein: CASSVDRGRANYGYTF.

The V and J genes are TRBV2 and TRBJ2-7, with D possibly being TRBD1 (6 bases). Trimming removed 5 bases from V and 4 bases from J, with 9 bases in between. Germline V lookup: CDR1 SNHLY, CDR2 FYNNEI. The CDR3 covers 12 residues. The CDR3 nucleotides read TGTGCCAGCAGTTTTGACAGGTACGAGCAGTACTTC. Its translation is CASSFDRYEQYF.

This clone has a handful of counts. The CDR3 DNA reads as TGTGCCGCGGAGGACGCGGTCGGCTACAATGAGCAGTTCTTC. Translation: CAAEDAVGYNEQFF. J is TRBJ2-1 and V is TRBV28, with D tentatively TRBD2 (5 bases). V lost 11 bases and J lost 3, with 17 bases in between. This CDR3 has 14 residues. CDR1 MDHEN and CDR2 SYDVKM come from the germline V gene. The whole variable domain, filled in from reference TRBV28 and TRBJ2-1, reads DVKVTQSSRYLVKRTGEKVFLECVQDMDHENMFWYRQDPGLGLRLIYFSYDVKMKEKGDIPEGYSVSREKKERFSLILESASTNQTSMYLCAAEDAVGYNEQFFGPGTRLTVL.

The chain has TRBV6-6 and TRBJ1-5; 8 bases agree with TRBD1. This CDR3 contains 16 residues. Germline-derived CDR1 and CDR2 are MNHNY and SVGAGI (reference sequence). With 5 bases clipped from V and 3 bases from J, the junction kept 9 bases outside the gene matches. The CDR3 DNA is TGTGCCAGCAGTCGAAACCCAGGGGGCCTCAATCAGCCCCAGCATTTT. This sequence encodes CASSRNPGGLNQPQHF.

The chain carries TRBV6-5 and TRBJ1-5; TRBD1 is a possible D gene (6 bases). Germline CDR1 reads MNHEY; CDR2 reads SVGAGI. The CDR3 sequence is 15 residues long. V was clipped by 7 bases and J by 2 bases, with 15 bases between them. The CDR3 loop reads CASTQGPLGNQPQHF. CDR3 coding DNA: TGTGCCAGCACTCAGGGGCCGCTCGGCAATCAGCCCCAGCATTTT.

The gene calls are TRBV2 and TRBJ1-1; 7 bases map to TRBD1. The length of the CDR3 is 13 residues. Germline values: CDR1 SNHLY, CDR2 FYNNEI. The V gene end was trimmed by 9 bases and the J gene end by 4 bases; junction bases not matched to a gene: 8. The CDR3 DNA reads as TGTGCCAGTCAGGGGGGTAGTGTCACTGAAGCTTTCTTT. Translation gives CASQGGSVTEAFF.

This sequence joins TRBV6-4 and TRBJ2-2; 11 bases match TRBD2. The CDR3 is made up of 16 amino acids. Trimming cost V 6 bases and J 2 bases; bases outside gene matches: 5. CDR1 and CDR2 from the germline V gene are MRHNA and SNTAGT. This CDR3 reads CASRLLAGGNTGELFF. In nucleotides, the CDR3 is TGTGCCAGCAGACTTCTAGCGGGGGGCAACACCGGGGAGCTGTTTTTT.

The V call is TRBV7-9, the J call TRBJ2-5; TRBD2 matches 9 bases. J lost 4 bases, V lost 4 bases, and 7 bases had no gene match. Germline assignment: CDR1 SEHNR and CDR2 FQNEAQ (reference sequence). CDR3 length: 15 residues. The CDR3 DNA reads TGTGCCAGCAGCTCGCGGGGGGGCGTTGGAGAGACCCAGTACTTC. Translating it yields CASSSRGGVGETQYF.

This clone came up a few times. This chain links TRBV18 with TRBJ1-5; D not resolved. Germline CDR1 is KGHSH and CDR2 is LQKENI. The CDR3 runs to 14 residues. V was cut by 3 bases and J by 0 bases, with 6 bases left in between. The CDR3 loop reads CASSPYSSNQPQHF. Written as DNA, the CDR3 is TGTGCCAGCTCACCTTATTCTAGCAATCAGCCCCAGCATTTT.

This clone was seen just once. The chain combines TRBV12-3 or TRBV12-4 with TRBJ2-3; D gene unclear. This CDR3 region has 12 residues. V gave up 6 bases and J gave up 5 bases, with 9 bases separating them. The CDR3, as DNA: TGTGCCAGCAGGGCCAGAAGAGATACGCAGTATTTT. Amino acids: CASRARRDTQYF.

Written as DNA, the CDR3 is TGTGCCAGCAGAGGGATGGGACTAGCGAAGACCTACGAGCAGTACTTC. This codes for CASRGMGLAKTYEQYF. The chain uses TRBV6-6 and TRBJ2-7, with TRBD2 matching over 10 bases. V lost 6 bases to trimming and J lost 2 bases; unmatched junction nucleotides: 10. Germline V lookup: CDR1 MNHNY, CDR2 SVGAGI (reference sequence). This CDR3 contains 16 residues.

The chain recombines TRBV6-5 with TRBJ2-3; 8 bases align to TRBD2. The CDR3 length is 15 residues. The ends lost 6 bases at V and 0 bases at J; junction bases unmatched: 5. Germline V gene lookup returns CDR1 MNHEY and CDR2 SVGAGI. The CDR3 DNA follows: TGTGCCAGCAGAAAAGCGGGGGCCAGCACAGATACGCAGTATTTT. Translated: CASRKAGASTDTQYF.

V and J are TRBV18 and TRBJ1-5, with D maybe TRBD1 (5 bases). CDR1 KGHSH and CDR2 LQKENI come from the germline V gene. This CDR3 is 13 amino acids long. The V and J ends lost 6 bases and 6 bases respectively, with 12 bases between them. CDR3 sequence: CASSSGRSQPQHF. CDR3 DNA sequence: TGTGCCAGCTCTTCAGGGAGGAGTCAGCCCCAGCATTTT.

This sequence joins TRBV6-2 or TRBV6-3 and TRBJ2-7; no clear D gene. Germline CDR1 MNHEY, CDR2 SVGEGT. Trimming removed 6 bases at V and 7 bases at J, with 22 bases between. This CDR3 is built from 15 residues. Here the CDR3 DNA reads TGTGCCAGCAGCTTCCGTGATTCCCCAGGTGAGGAGCAGTACTTC. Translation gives CASSFRDSPGEEQYF.